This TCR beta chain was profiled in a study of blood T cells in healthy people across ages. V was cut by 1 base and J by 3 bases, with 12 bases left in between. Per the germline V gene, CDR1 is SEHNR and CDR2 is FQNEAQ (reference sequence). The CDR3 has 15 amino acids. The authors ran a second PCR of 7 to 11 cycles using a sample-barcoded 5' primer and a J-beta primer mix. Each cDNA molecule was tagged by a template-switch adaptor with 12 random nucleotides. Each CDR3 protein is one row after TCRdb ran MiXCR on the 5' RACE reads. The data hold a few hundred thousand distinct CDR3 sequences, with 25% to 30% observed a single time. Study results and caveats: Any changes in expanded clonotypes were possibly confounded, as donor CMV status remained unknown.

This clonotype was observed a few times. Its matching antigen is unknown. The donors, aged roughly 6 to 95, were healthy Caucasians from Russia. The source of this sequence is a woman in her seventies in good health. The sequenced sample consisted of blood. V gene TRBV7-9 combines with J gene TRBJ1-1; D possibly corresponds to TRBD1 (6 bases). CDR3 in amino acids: CASSLGPPGDTEAFF. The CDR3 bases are TGTGCCAGCAGCTTAGGCCCTCCAGGGGACACTGAAGCTTTCTTT. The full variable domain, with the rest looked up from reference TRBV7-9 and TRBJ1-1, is DTGVSQNPRHKITKRGQNVTFRCDPISEHNRLYWYRQTLGQGPEFLTYFQNEAQLEKSRLLSDRFSAERPKGSFSTLEIQRTEQGDSAMYLCASSLGPPGDTEAFFGQGTRLTVV.